This T cell receptor (beta chain) emerged from a study of identical twins. Every one of the donors was a healthy Caucasian. The V end lost 8 bases, the J end lost 6 bases, and 23 bases lay between the germline ends. CDR3 length equals 15 residues. The germline CDR1 and CDR2 sequences are MGHDK and SYGVNS. The authors used template switching to add a universal primer site and gave cDNA unique molecular identifiers. TCRdb passed the 5' RACE reads through MiXCR, listing each CDR3 protein once. The sample yields about 530,000 distinct CDR3 sequences, approximately 14% seen once. Study-level findings and limits: Zero-insertion analyses were open to partial confounding by invariant MAIT and iNKT cells.

As regards this clonotype: What it binds is unknown.

Separately, the same data were catalogued under a study of yellow fever vaccine responses in identical twins. That investigation notes: Twins reportedly mounted vaccine T cell responses that seemed partly convergent, partly personalized.

The gene calls are TRBV25-1 and TRBJ2-7; D may match TRBD1 or TRBD2 (5 bases each). This sequence was found in a woman between 18 and 29 years old in good health. The sample was CD4+ T cells sorted from blood. The CDR3 reads CASSAQPGTPSEQYF. In DNA form, the CDR3 reads TGTGCCAGCTCTGCCCAACCCGGGACCCCCTCCGAGCAGTACTTC.